Below are 27 T cell receptor beta chains sequenced from a single sample in a study of cytomegalovirus exposure and HLA in healthy donors (dated by TCRdb to 2016 to 2017). The library relied on the immunoSEQ multiplex PCR assay. The multiplex PCR relied on a mix of 60 forward primers for TCR Vbeta segments and 13 reverse primers for TCR Jbeta segments. This is the immuneACCESS table as TCRdb keeps it, with only in-frame sequences that have V and J called. A part of the clones is gone; compared with another copy, unresolved V genes explain less than half, and the rest is unexplained. A total of tens of thousands of clones appear in this sample, 70% to 80% of them only once. Around 3.4% of the sample lies in the top ten. The specimen sequenced was PBMCs. These receptors came from a man aged 30-40 years in good health and CMV-seronegative.

This clone was counted a single time. The gene calls are TRBV11-2 and TRBJ2-3, with D unclear. Trimming took 1 base from V and 2 from J, leaving 7 bases between them. CDR1 SGHAT and CDR2 FQNNGV come from the germline V gene. The CDR3 contains 14 residues. CDR3 in amino acids: CASSLGGYTDTQYF. The DNA of the CDR3 is TGTGCCAGCAGCTTAGGCGGCTACACAGATACGCAGTATTTT.

The chain is built from TRBV6-1 and TRBJ2-1; a weak D match, TRBD1 (6 bases). This CDR3 region has 14 residues. V lost 8 bases and J 4 bases, leaving 15 bases between the germline ends. Germline CDR1 MNHNS, CDR2 SASEGT. CDR3 DNA sequence: TGTGCCAGCCTCGACCGGACAGTTTACAATGAGCAGTTCTTC. Translated: CASLDRTVYNEQFF.

The chain uses TRBV28 and TRBJ1-2, with a tentative D call TRBD1 (5 bases). The CDR3 is 16 residues long. V was pared by 1 base and J by 5 bases, with 17 bases between. Germline-derived CDR1 and CDR2 are MDHEN and SYDVKM. The CDR3 reads CASSLSIQGSSYGYTF. Here the CDR3 DNA reads TGTGCCAGCAGTTTATCCATTCAGGGATCCTCTTATGGCTACACCTTC.

The chain carries TRBV5-1 and TRBJ1-2, with D uncertain. The CDR3 is 14 amino acids. Germline CDR1 is SGHRS and CDR2 is YFSETQ. V lost 3 bases to trimming and J lost 0 bases, with 9 bases between them. The chain's CDR3 is CASSSGSTNYGYTF. DNA of the CDR3: TGCGCCAGCAGCTCCGGGTCCACTAACTATGGCTACACCTTC.

This sequence joins TRBV19 and TRBJ2-6; D ambiguous. The V gene's germline CDR1 is LNHDA and CDR2 SQIVND (reference sequence). The V end was cut by 5 bases, the J end by 1 base, with 6 bases between. This CDR3 spans 14 amino acids. CDR3 sequence reads: CASSSGSGANVLTF. CDR3 nucleotide sequence: TGTGCCAGTAGTTCAGGTTCTGGGGCCAACGTCCTGACTTTC.

This clone was counted a single time. This chain connects TRBV2 to TRBJ2-1; 8 bases are a match to TRBD2. The germline gives CDR1 SNHLY, CDR2 FYNNEI. V shed 6 bases and J 6 bases; nucleotides not matched to a gene: 16. The CDR3 consists of 17 residues. CDR3 nucleotides: TGTGCCAGCAGCCATGGACTAGCAAGTATTTGGGGCAATGAGCAGTTCTTC. It translates to CASSHGLASIWGNEQFF.

The chain employs TRBV30 and TRBJ2-1; D remains ambiguous. Germline loops: CDR1 GTSNPN, CDR2 SVGIG (reference sequence). V lost 0 bases and J lost 1, with 7 bases in between. There are 14 residues in the CDR3. The CDR3 bases are TGTGCCTGGAGTGTGCAGGTTTCCTACAATGAGCAGTTCTTC. Residues: CAWSVQVSYNEQFF.

The chain links TRBV5-1 to TRBJ2-2; 9 nucleotides match TRBD2. The CDR3 is made up of 14 amino acids. The germline CDR1 and CDR2 sequences are SGHRS and YFSETQ. The V and J ends lost 6 bases and 1 base, in that order; junction bases with no gene match: 1. This CDR3 reads CASKAGGNTGELFF. CDR3 DNA: TGCGCCAGCAAAGCGGGAGGGAACACCGGGGAGCTGTTTTTT.

The chain is built from TRBV18 and TRBJ1-1; D remains unclear. The V gene lost 6 bases and the J gene lost 2 bases, with 10 bases spanning the gap. Germline values: CDR1 KGHSH, CDR2 LQKENI. This CDR3 region has 13 residues. As DNA, the CDR3 is TGTGCCAGCTCTCAAGACACTAACACTGAAGCTTTCTTT. This codes for CASSQDTNTEAFF.

This rearrangement joins TRBV5-4 to TRBJ2-7; 8 bases map to TRBD2. The CDR3 has 14 amino acids. V lost 3 bases, J lost 3 bases, and 5 bases stayed unmatched. Germline V gene sequence: CDR1 SGHNT, CDR2 YYREEE (reference sequence). The DNA for the CDR3 is TGTGCCAGCAGCTCCGGGACTAGTCGCTACGAGCAGTACTTC. Its protein product is CASSSGTSRYEQYF.

CDR3 loop: CASSTRTGENTEAFF. As DNA, the CDR3 is TGTGCCAGCAGTACCCGGACAGGGGAGAACACTGAAGCTTTCTTT. The V gene is TRBV6-5, the J gene TRBJ1-1, with TRBD1 matching 9 bases. Germline CDR1 reads MNHEY; CDR2 reads SVGAGI. V shed 5 bases and J 1 base; nucleotides not matched to a gene: 5. The CDR3 has 15 residues.

This chain links TRBV18 with TRBJ2-2; D unresolved. Looked up from germline, CDR1 is KGHSH and CDR2 is LQKENI. V lost 5 bases and J 4 bases, leaving 17 bases between the germline ends. This CDR3 contains 16 residues. The CDR3 here is CASSTDVLGSTGELFF. Written as DNA, the CDR3 is TGTGCCAGCTCAACCGATGTTCTCGGTTCCACCGGGGAGCTGTTTTTT.

The chain employs TRBV10-3 and TRBJ1-3; D is uncertain. Per the germline V gene, CDR1 is ENHRY and CDR2 is SYGVKD. Trimming took 3 bases from V and 0 from J, leaving 15 bases between them. There are 17 residues in the CDR3. The chain's CDR3 is CAISDRDGAPSGNTIYF. CDR3 sequence (DNA): TGTGCCATCAGTGACCGCGACGGAGCCCCCTCTGGAAACACCATATATTTT.

This clone appeared many times. The chain links TRBV4-1 to TRBJ2-7, with D possibly being TRBD2 (5 bases). The CDR3 covers 14 residues. Between the trimmed V and J ends, which lost 0 bases and 5 bases, there was a span of 11 bases. CDR1 and CDR2 from the germline V gene are MGHRA and YSYEKL. DNA for the CDR3: TGCGCCAGCAGCCAAGATGTATCCGGGAACGAGCAGTACTTC. This translates into CASSQDVSGNEQYF.

V usage is TRBV19 and J usage is TRBJ2-2; tentative D call: TRBD2 (5 bases). CDR1 is LNHDA and CDR2 is SQIVND in the germline V gene (reference sequence). The CDR3 is 15 amino acids. V was trimmed by 7 bases and J by 7 bases, leaving 19 bases between them. The CDR3 spells CASTPSKAVDGELFF. The CDR3 DNA is TGTGCCAGTACCCCTTCGAAAGCGGTCGACGGGGAGCTGTTTTTT.

This chain uses TRBV6-1 with TRBJ2-5; TRBD2 matches 14 bases. The germline V gene encodes CDR1 MNHNS and CDR2 SASEGT. J lost 7 bases, V lost 5 bases, and 3 bases had no gene match. The CDR3 extends over 14 amino acids. CDR3 nucleotide sequence: TGTGCCAGCAGTCCCGGGACTAGCGGGAGGACCCAGTACTTC. It encodes CASSPGTSGRTQYF.

V is TRBV19 and J is TRBJ2-7; 8 bases align to TRBD1. The germline gives CDR1 LNHDA, CDR2 SQIVND (reference sequence). The CDR3 is 14 amino acids. J was trimmed by 0 bases and V by 2 bases; bases with no gene match: 0. DNA of the CDR3: TGTGCCAGTAGTATAACAGGGGGCTCCTACGAGCAGTACTTC. Protein product: CASSITGGSYEQYF.

This clone was seen a few times. One junction end does not reproduce the germline sequence, and a read error may be involved. The chain employs TRBV7-9 and TRBJ1-1, with D unresolved. Germline CDR1 SEHNR, CDR2 FQNEAQ (reference sequence). The CDR3 is 12 amino acids. This chain's CDR3 is CSSSFPYTEAFF. The CDR3 DNA sequence: TGTTCCAGCAGCTTCCCATACACTGAAGCTTTCTTT.

The chain links TRBV28 to TRBJ2-5, with D perhaps matching TRBD1 (6 bases). Trimming cost V 9 bases and J 2 bases, with 16 bases left between them. This CDR3 spans 14 amino acids. CDR1 and CDR2 (germline): MDHEN, SYDVKM. The CDR3 nucleotides read TGTGCCAGTTCCTCAGGGGCAGGGCAAGAGACCCAGTACTTC. It is translated as CASSSGAGQETQYF.

The chain uses TRBV2 and TRBJ2-3; TRBD1 might be the D (6 bases). The germline V and J ends were trimmed by 1 base and 9 bases, with 20 bases remaining between them. CDR1 is SNHLY, CDR2 FYNNEI, per germline. The CDR3 covers 16 residues. CDR3 protein: CASSEERPDRPETQYF. As DNA, the CDR3 is TGTGCCAGCAGTGAAGAACGGCCCGACAGGCCCGAGACGCAGTATTTT.

The chain joins TRBV30 to TRBJ2-2, with 9 bases that match TRBD2. This CDR3 region has 15 residues. Trimming removed 0 bases from V and 5 bases from J; junction bases left unmatched: 4. Germline CDR1 and CDR2: GTSNPN and SVGIG (reference sequence). The CDR3 nucleotides are TGTGCCTGGAGTGTGGTGAGCGGGGGGACCGGGGAGCTGTTTTTT. It specifies CAWSVVSGGTGELFF. Supplemented by reference TRBV30 and TRBJ2-2, the full variable domain reads SQTIHQWPATLVQPVGSPLSLECTVEGTSNPNLYWYRQAAGRGLQLLFYSVGIGQISSEVPQNLSASRPQDRQFILSSKKLLLSDSGFYLCAWSVVSGGTGELFFGEGSRLTVL.

The rearrangement joins TRBV13 to TRBJ2-3, with a tentative D call TRBD2 (6 bases). The CDR3 totals 15 residues. Looked up from germline, CDR1 is PRHDT and CDR2 is FYEKMQ (reference sequence). Trimming removed 1 base at V and 0 bases at J, with 8 bases between. The CDR3 sequence is CASSLERASTDTQYF. Written as DNA, the CDR3 is TGTGCCAGCAGCTTAGAGCGGGCCAGCACAGATACGCAGTATTTT.

There are a few counts of this clone. V gene TRBV30 combines with J gene TRBJ1-5; D perhaps matches TRBD1 (5 bases). The CDR3 has 14 amino acids. With 1 base removed from V and 3 bases from J, the gap between germline ends came to 10 bases. CDR1 is GTSNPN, CDR2 SVGIG, per germline (reference sequence). CDR3 in amino acids: CAWSGGDLNQPQHF. The DNA for the CDR3 is TGTGCCTGGAGTGGGGGGGACCTCAATCAGCCCCAGCATTTT.

The chain combines TRBV27 with TRBJ2-7, with 8 bases matching TRBD2. V lost 3 bases to trimming and J lost 2 bases; unmatched junction nucleotides: 3. The germline gives CDR1 MNHEY, CDR2 SMNVEV (reference sequence). The CDR3 loop spans 14 amino acids. This CDR3 is CASSFNSGAYEQYF. CDR3 nucleotides: TGTGCCAGCAGTTTCAATAGCGGGGCCTACGAGCAGTACTTC.

This clone was seen once. The V call is TRBV6-1, the J call TRBJ1-2; 9 nucleotides align to TRBD1. This CDR3 comprises 13 residues. V trimming: 7 bases; J trimming: 6 bases; junction bases outside the gene matches: 6. Germline V CDR1 and CDR2: MNHNS, SASEGT. The CDR3 reads CASNPGTGNGYTF. CDR3 DNA: TGTGCCAGCAATCCCGGGACAGGGAATGGCTACACCTTC.

The rearrangement joins TRBV13 to TRBJ1-5; D remains ambiguous. Germline loops: CDR1 PRHDT, CDR2 FYEKMQ (reference sequence). V lost 5 bases to trimming and J lost 0 bases, with 5 bases between them. CDR3 length equals 13 residues. The CDR3 bases are TGTGCCAGCAGCCTAAATAGCAATCAGCCCCAGCATTTT. This codes for CASSLNSNQPQHF. Variable domain in full (rest from reference TRBV13 and TRBJ1-5): AAGVIQSPRHLIKEKRETATLKCYPIPRHDTVYWYQQGPGQDPQFLISFYEKMQSDKGSIPDRFSAQQFSDYHSELNMSSLELGDSALYFCASSLNSNQPQHFGDGTRLSIL.

This clone was picked up one time. The CDR3 DNA sequence: TGTGCCAGCAGCCCCAGGACAGGAACAAACATTCAGTACTTC. Translating gives CASSPRTGTNIQYF. The J gene is TRBJ2-4, the V gene TRBV11-2, with 7 bases that match TRBD1. The CDR3 totals 14 residues. The germline V gene has CDR1 SGHAT and CDR2 FQNNGV. Trimming removed 5 bases from V and 6 bases from J; junction bases left unmatched: 7.